This entry concerns a single T cell receptor beta chain. Its antigen is not identified. The V end lost 8 bases, the J end lost 2 bases, and 16 bases lay between the germline ends. This CDR3 has 15 residues. Germline assignment: CDR1 SNHLY and CDR2 FYNNEI. The sample comes from a study of T cell responses to AZD1222 COVID-19 vaccine. The repertoire was sequenced with immunoSEQ multiplex PCR; TCRdb's copy has only in-frame clones and lacks some. Of about 100,000 clones detected, roughly nine tenths appear once; the ten largest clones hold 6.5% to 10%. General study points: Possibly, clonal diversity was underestimated; donors were largely white British and included more females. The study sampled repertoires only after the peak T cell response.

This specimen consisted of peripheral blood, obtained 28 days after the second AZD1222 dose. This TCR derives from an adult who received the AZD1222 COVID-19 vaccine. The chain joins TRBV2 to TRBJ1-5; possible D gene TRBD1, 5 bases. The CDR3 DNA follows: TGTGCCAGCGGCCTATCTCTAGGGGGCAATCAGCCCCAGCATTTT. It translates to CASGLSLGGNQPQHF.